The entry below describes one TCR beta chain. The data are from a study of blood T cell repertoires in COVID-19. Across the whole study: Collection of acute and convalescent COVID-19 samples took place in the United States, Italy and Spain.

The authors' processing: Reference gene primer amplification gave nucleated cell count estimates. The repertoire was sequenced with immunoSEQ multiplex PCR; TCRdb's copy has only in-frame clones and lacks some. From that table come the V and J calls and clone size; the DNA was used to work out D and trimming. This repertoire shows about 80,000 clones, roughly 85% found once; its top ten account for roughly 9.6%. Trimming removed 3 bases at V and 1 base at J, with 10 bases between. CDR1 is LGHDT, CDR2 YNNKEL, per germline (reference sequence). The CDR3 has 15 amino acids. The receptor's source is a man aged 45-65 years with COVID-19, enrolled during active disease. The J gene is TRBJ1-5, the V gene TRBV3-1 (or the pseudogene TRBV3-2); D is unclear. The sequenced sample consisted of peripheral blood. CDR3 region: CASSHGAGSNQPQHF. The CDR3 bases are TGTGCCAGCAGCCACGGAGCGGGGAGCAATCAGCCCCAGCATTTT.